This T cell receptor (beta chain) was recovered during a study of blood T cell repertoires in COVID-19. Trimming stripped 4 bases from V and 3 bases from J, with 16 bases between. Germline-derived CDR1 and CDR2 are LGHDT and YNNKEL (reference sequence). This CDR3 comprises 15 residues. Some clones are missing from TCRdb's copy, which holds only in-frame ones; the method was immunoSEQ multiplex PCR. Seen here are about 34,000 clones, around 90% observed once, and the top ten hold roughly 20%. The clonotype comes from an elderly man with acute or convalescent COVID-19. Sequenced: peripheral blood. The chain uses TRBV3-1 (or the pseudogene TRBV3-2) and TRBJ2-7, with a tentative D call TRBD1 (6 bases). The CDR3 DNA reads TGTGCCAGCAGCCTAGGGGACATATACGTCTACGAGCAGTACTTC. As protein: CASSLGDIYVYEQYF.